The subject of this entry is one T cell receptor (beta chain). Its antigen is currently not known. No base qualities exist here, and no much larger clone lies one base off it. Whole blood was collected in K2EDTA tubes by collaborating institutions according to the institutions' own protocols. For TCRbeta analysis, collaborators shipped samples in one of three forms: frozen whole blood, isolated PBMCs, or DNA extracted from either of those sample types. This specimen belongs to a study of blood T cell repertoires in COVID-19 (dated by TCRdb to about 2020). About the study as a whole: Samples covering the acute and convalescent phases of COVID-19 were provided by collaborators in the United States, Italy and Spain. The material from the prospective study consisted of cDNA or gDNA derived from T cells, B-cell-depleted T cells, or PBMCs. Deeply sampled blood TCRbeta repertoires from subjects exposed to, actively infected with, or recovered from COVID-19 were included in the dataset. A de-identified subject ID, COVID-19 status, age in years and sex were almost always included in the sample metadata. Where HLA class I and class II types were available, the types were taken from metadata supplied by the sample provider, not from assay-based typing. The repertoires were made available in a free public database intended to serve as a resource for research on the immune response to SARS-CoV-2. The samples were drawn from two sources: the first 160 participants of the ongoing ImmuneRACE study, and 1,000 to 1,500 subjects contributed by 6 global collaborators. The research as a whole found: The amount of clinical and demographic metadata varied by source and participant and was provided uncurated.

TCRbeta CDR3 regions were amplified from genomic DNA by means of the immunoSEQ Assay, a bias-controlled multiplex PCR. The published analysis was carried out like this. The number of nucleated cells in each sample was estimated by amplification of reference gene primers within the assay. To quantify the absolute abundance of each unique TCRbeta CDR3 rearrangement, sequence reads were collapsed and filtered. Productive Simpson clonality was computed per sample as the square root of Simpson's diversity index over productive rearrangements. This immuneACCESS table, as held by TCRdb, lists in-frame sequences with V and J called but not all clones. Of the missing ones, under half trace to an unresolved V gene in checked studies; the others have no known cause. V and J calls and clone size are copied from that table; D and trimming were computed from the DNA. In all, the sample holds 53,000 or so clones, and more than 90% of those were seen once. The ten largest clones take up around 3% of the sample.

Reading from cysteine to phenylalanine, the CDR3 counts 20 amino acids. The retained sequence is limited to the CDR3, 60 bases, with the frame set at the first base. V drops 3 bases and J drops 2 bases, leaving 28 bases in between. Reading the germline V gene gives CDR1 SGHDN and CDR2 FVKESK. The receptor was derived from a human donor in a cohort sampled during active COVID-19. Sequenced material: peripheral blood. The chain is assembled from TRBV14 and TRBJ1-1; the best D guess is TRBD1, with 5 bases matching. The nucleotide sequence reads as follows: TGTGCCAGCAGCCACCAATACGAAACAGGTCAGCTGTCTTTAAACACTGAAGCTTTCTTT. Its coded protein is CASSHQYETGQLSLNTEAFF.